This TCR beta chain comes out of a study of T-cell reconstitution after alpha-beta-depleted transplantation in children listed by TCRdb under 2016. About the study as a whole: Using TCR repertoire profiling, the study quantitatively followed how T-cell immune reconstitution unfolded in children after TCRalphabeta/CD19-depleted allogeneic hematopoietic cell transplantation. Overall results and qualifications from the work: The apparently early recovery of alphabetaT-cell counts about two months after transplant reportedly depended on only several hundred rapidly expanded clones that came from non-depleted graft cells. The frequencies of hyperexpanded clones fell over the following months, and after one year, T-cell counts and TCRbeta diversity were mostly attributed to newly produced T cells. In some patients, high TCRbeta diversity at day 60 was attributed to recipient T cells and intrathymic progenitors that had survived conditioning.

What the treatment or condition label conveys for this sample: allogeneic hematopoietic cell transplantation with graft depleted of TCRalphabeta T cells and CD19 B cells. The children who served as transplant recipients had been given grafts of TCRalphabeta/CD19-depleted allogeneic hematopoietic cells. Libraries came from PCR. The sample was run on an Illumina HiSeq 2500. TCR library preparation used molecular barcoding, with unique molecular identifiers applied to normalize quantification of the TCRbeta repertoire. TCRdb redid the processing of the public reads, applying fastp at Q25 and MiXCR, and retained in-frame beta chains. Entries are consolidated by CDR3 protein sequence, retaining the most common genes and DNA. For this sample the table gives around 250,000 distinct CDR3 sequences, of which 8.2% were detected only once. Less than 8% of the sample belongs to the ten largest clones. V is reduced by 5 bases and J by 4 bases, leaving a spacing of 17 bases between them. There are 15 amino acids in the CDR3, from cysteine to phenylalanine inclusive. Only the CDR3 portion is preserved as DNA: 45 bases, with reading frame beginning at the first base. From a lookup of the germline V gene, CDR1 and CDR2 are SGHTA and FQGNSA.

The sample holds many counts of this clonotype. The antigen this receptor binds is unknown. Base qualities are not recorded, but no much larger clone differs from it by a single base. Source: PBMCs, mostly from graft donor cells, taken 180 days after TCRalphabeta/CD19-depleted stem cell transplant. The sequence came from a male patient between 5 and 17 years old who had a stem cell transplant for acute lymphoblastic leukemia, so the T cells may come from the graft donor. The V and J genes are TRBV7-2 and TRBJ1-1; 6 matching bases give a weak D call of TRBD1. The CDR3 in this case is CASSRVGGMSTEAFF. The bases read TGTGCCAGCAGCCGCGTGGGGGGCATGAGCACTGAAGCTTTCTTT.